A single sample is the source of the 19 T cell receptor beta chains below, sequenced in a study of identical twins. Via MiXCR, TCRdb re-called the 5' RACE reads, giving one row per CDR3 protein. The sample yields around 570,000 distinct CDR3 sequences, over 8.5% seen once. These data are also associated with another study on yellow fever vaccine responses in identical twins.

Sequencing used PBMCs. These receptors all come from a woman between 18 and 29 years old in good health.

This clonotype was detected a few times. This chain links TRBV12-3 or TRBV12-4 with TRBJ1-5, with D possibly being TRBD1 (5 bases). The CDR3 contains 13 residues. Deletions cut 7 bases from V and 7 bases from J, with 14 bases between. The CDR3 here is CASTTDIGQPQHF. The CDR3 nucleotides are TGTGCCAGCACCACGGACATCGGGCAGCCCCAGCATTTT.

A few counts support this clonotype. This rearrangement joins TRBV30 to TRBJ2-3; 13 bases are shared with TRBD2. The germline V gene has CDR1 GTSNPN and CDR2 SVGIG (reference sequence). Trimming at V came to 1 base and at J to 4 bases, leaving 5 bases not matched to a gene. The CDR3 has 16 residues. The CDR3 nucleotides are TGTGCCTGGAGTGGAACTAGCGGGGGGGCTCCAGATACGCAGTATTTT. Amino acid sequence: CAWSGTSGGAPDTQYF. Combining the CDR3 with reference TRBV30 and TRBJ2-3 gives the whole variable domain SQTIHQWPATLVQPVGSPLSLECTVEGTSNPNLYWYRQAAGRGLQLLFYSVGIGQISSEVPQNLSASRPQDRQFILSSKKLLLSDSGFYLCAWSGTSGGAPDTQYFGPGTRLTVL.

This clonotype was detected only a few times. The CDR3 DNA is TGTGCCACCAGCAGATCAACAGGGCGAAGGGGCACAGATACGCAGTATTTT. Translating gives CATSRSTGRRGTDTQYF. This rearrangement joins TRBV15 to TRBJ2-3, with D maybe TRBD1 (6 bases). The germline V gene has CDR1 LNHNV and CDR2 YYDKDF (reference sequence). The V end was cut by 2 bases, the J end by 1 base, with 16 bases between. The CDR3 extends over 17 amino acids.

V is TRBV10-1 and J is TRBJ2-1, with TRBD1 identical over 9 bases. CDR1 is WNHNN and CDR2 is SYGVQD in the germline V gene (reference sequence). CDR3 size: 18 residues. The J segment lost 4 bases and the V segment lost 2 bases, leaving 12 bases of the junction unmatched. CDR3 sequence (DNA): TGCGCCAGCAGTGAGGGGGACAGGGCCATGTCACCTTACAATGAGCAGTTCTTC. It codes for CASSEGDRAMSPYNEQFF.

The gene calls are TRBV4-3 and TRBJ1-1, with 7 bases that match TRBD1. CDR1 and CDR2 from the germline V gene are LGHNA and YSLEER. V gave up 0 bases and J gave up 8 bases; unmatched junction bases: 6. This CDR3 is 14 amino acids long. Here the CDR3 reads CASSQESRTGEAFF. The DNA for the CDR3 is TGCGCCAGCAGCCAAGAGTCAAGGACAGGAGAAGCTTTCTTT.

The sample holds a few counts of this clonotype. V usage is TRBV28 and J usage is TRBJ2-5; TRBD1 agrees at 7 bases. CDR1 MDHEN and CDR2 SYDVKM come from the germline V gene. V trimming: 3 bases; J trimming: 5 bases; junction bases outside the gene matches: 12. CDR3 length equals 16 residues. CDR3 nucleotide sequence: TGTGCCAGCAGTTTCCGTGCAGGGGGAAGTGGTGAGACCCAGTACTTC. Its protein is CASSFRAGGSGETQYF.

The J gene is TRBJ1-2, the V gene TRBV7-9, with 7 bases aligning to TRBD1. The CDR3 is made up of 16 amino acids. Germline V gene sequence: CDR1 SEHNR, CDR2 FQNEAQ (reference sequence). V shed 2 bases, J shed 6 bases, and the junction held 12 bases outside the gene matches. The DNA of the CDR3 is TGTGCCAGCAGCTTACTCCGGGACAGTCAGTCTCATGGCTACACCTTC. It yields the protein CASSLLRDSQSHGYTF.

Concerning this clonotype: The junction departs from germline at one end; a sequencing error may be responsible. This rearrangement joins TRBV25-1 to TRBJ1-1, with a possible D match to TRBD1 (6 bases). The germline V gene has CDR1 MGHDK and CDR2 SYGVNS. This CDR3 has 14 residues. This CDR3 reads CASSGGHWNTEAFF. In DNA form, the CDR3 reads TGTGCTAGCAGTGGGGGACATTGGAACACTGAAGCTTTCTTT.

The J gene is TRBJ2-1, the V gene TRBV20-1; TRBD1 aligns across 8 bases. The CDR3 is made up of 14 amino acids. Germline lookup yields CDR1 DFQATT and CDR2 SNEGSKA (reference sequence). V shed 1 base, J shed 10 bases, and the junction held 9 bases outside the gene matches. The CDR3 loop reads CSARGRDRGPEQFF. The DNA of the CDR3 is TGCAGTGCTAGAGGACGAGACAGGGGACCCGAGCAGTTCTTC.

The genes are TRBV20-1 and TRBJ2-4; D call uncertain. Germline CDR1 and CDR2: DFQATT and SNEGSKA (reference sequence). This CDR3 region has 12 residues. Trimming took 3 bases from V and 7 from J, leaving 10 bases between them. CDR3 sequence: CSASLSDNIQYF. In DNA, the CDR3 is TGCAGTGCTAGTCTGTCAGACAACATTCAGTACTTC.

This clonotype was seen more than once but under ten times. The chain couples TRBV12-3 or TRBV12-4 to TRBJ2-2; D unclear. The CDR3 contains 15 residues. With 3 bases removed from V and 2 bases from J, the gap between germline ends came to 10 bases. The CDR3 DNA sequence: TGTGCCAGCAGTTTCAGGATAAAAAACACCGGGGAGCTGTTTTTT. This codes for CASSFRIKNTGELFF.

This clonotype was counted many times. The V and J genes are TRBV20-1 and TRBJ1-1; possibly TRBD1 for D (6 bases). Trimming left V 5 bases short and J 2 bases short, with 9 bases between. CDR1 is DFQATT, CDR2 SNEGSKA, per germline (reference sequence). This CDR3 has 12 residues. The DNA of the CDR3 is TGCAGTGCTCTGGACAGAAACACTGAAGCTTTCTTT. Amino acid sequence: CSALDRNTEAFF.

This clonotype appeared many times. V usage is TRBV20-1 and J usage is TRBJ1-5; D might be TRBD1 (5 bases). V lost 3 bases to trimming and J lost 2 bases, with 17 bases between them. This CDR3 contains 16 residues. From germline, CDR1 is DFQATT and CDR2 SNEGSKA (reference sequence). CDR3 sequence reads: CSASTGKGVGNQPQHF. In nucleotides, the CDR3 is TGCAGTGCTAGCACCGGGAAAGGGGTGGGCAATCAGCCCCAGCATTTT.

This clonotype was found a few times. In DNA form, the CDR3 reads TGTGCCAGCAGTTTAGTAGGGCATAGCAATCAGCCCCAGCATTTT. Translating it yields CASSLVGHSNQPQHF. The chain recombines TRBV12-3 or TRBV12-4 with TRBJ1-5; D is undetermined. The V end was cut by 1 base, the J end by 0 bases, with 7 bases between. The length of the CDR3 is 15 residues.

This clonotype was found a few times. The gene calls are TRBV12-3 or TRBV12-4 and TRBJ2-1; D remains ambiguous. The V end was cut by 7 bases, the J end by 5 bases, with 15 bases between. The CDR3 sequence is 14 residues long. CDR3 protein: CASTTSFGDNEQFF. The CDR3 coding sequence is TGTGCCAGCACTACCAGTTTTGGGGACAATGAGCAGTTCTTC.

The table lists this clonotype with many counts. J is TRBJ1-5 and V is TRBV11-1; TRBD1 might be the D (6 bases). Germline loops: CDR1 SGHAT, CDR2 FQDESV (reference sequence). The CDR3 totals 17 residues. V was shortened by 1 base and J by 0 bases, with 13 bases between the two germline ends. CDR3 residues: CASSLGKGDNSNQPQHF. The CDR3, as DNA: TGTGCCAGCAGCTTAGGGAAGGGGGACAATAGCAATCAGCCCCAGCATTTT.

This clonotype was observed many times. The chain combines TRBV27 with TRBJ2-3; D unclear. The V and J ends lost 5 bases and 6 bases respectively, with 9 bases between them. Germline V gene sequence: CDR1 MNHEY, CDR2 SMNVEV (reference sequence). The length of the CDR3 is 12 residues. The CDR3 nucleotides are TGTGCCAGCAGTACAACAGCGGATACGCAGTATTTT. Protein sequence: CASSTTADTQYF.

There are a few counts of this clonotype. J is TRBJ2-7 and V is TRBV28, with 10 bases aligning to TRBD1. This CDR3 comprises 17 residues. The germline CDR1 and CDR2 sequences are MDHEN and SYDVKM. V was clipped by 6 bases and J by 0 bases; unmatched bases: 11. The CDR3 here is CASRLPGQGTSSYEQYF. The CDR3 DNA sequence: TGTGCCAGCAGGCTACCGGGACAGGGGACCAGCTCCTACGAGCAGTACTTC.

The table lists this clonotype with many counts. The CDR3 DNA reads as TGTGCCAGCAGGTTACAGGGTGTCACTGAAGCTTTCTTT. Its protein product is CASRLQGVTEAFF. The chain joins TRBV27 to TRBJ1-1, with D perhaps matching TRBD1 (6 bases). Trimming removed 6 bases at V and 4 bases at J, with 12 bases between. Germline V CDR1 and CDR2: MNHEY, SMNVEV (reference sequence). The CDR3 is made up of 13 amino acids.